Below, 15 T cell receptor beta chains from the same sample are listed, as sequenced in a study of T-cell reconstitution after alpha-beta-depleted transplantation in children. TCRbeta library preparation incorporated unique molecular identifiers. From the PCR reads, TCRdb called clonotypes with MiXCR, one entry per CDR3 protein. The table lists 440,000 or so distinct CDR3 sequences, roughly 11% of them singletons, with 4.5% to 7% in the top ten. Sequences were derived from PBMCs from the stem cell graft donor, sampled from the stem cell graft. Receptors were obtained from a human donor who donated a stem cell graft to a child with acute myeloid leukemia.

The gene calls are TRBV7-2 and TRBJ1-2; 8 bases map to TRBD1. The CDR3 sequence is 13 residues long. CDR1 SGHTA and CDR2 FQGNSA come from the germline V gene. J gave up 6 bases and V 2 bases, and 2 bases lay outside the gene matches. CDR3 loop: CASSLIQGDGYTF. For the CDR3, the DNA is TGTGCCAGCAGCTTAATACAGGGGGATGGCTACACCTTC.

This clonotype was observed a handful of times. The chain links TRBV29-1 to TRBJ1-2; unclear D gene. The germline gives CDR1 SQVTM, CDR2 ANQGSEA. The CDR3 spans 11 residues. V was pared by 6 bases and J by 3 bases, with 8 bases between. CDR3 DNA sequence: TGCAGCGTGCAGGACCACTATGGCTACACCTTC. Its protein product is CSVQDHYGYTF.

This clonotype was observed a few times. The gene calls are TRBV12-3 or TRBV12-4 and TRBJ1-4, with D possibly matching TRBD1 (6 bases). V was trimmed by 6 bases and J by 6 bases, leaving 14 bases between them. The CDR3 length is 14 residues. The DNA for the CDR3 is TGTGCCAGCAGACTAGGACAGAACTATGAAAAACTGTTTTTT. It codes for CASRLGQNYEKLFF.

This chain's CDR3 is CATSSVRGLVGANVLTF. The DNA of the CDR3 is TGTGCCACCAGCAGCGTTAGGGGGCTAGTGGGGGCCAACGTCCTGACTTTC. The chain links TRBV15 to TRBJ2-6, with 7 bases matching TRBD1. The CDR3 has 17 amino acids. Germline V gene data show CDR1 as LNHNV and CDR2 as YYDKDF (reference sequence). The V segment lost 3 bases and the J segment 4 bases; nucleotides outside the gene matches: 9.

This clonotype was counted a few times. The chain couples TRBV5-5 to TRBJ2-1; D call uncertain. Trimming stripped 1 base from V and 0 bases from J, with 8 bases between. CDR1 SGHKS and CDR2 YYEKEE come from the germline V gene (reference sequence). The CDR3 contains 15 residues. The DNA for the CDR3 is TGTGCCAGCAGCTTGACGACAACCTCCTACAATGAGCAGTTCTTC. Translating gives CASSLTTTSYNEQFF.

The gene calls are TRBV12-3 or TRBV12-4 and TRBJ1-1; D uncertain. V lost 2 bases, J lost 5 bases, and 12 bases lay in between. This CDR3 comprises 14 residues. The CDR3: CASSLSEGWTEAFF. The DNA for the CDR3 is TGTGCCAGCAGTTTATCGGAGGGCTGGACTGAAGCTTTCTTT.

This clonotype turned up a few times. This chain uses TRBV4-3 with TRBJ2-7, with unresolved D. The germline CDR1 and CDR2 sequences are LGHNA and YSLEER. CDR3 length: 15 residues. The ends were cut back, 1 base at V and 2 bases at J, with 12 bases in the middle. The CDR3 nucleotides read TGCGCCAGCAGCCAAGGCTCGGCCGGAGCCTACGAGCAGTACTTC. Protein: CASSQGSAGAYEQYF.

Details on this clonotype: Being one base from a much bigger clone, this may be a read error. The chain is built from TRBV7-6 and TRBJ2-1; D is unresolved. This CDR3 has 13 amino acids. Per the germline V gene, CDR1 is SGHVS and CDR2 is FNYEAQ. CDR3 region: CASSFDTYYEQFF. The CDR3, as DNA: TGTGCCAGCAGCTTCGACACCTACTATGAGCAGTTCTTC.

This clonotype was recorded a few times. In nucleotides, the CDR3 is TGCAGTGCCCTAACAGGGCCCACTGAAGCTTTCTTT. Its translation: CSALTGPTEAFF. The chain employs TRBV20-1 and TRBJ1-1; a weak D match, TRBD1 (6 bases). Germline V CDR1 and CDR2: DFQATT, SNEGSKA (reference sequence). Trimming cost V 6 bases and J 4 bases, with 12 bases left between them. The CDR3 is 12 amino acids.

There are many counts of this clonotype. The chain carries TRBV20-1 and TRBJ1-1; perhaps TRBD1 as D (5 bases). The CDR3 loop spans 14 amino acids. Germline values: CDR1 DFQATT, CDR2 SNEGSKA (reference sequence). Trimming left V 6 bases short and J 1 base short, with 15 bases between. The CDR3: CSARTSTGNTEAFF. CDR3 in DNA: TGCAGTGCGCGAACCTCTACAGGGAACACTGAAGCTTTCTTT.

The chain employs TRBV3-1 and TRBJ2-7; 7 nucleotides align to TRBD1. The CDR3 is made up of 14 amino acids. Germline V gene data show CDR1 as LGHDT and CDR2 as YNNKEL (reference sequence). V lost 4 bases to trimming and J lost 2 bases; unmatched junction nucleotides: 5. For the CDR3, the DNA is TGTGCCAGCAGCCCCGGACAGGTGACCTACGAGCAGTACTTC. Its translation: CASSPGQVTYEQYF.

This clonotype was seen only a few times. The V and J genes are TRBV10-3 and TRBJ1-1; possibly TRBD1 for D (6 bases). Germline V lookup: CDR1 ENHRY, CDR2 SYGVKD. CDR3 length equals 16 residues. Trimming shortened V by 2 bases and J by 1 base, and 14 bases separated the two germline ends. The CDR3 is CAISEIAGAANTEAFF. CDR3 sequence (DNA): TGTGCCATCAGTGAGATAGCAGGGGCGGCGAACACTGAAGCTTTCTTT.

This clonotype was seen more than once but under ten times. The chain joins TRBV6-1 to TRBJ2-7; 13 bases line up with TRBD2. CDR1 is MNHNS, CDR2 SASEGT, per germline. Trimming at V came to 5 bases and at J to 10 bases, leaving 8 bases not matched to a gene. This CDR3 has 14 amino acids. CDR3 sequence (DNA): TGTGCCAGCAGTCGACTAGCGGGAGGCGAGGGACAGTACTTC. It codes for CASSRLAGGEGQYF.

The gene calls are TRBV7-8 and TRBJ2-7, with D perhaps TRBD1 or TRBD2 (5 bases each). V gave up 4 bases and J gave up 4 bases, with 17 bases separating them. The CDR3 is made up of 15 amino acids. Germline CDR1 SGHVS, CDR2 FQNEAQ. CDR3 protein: CASSSRRDQGYEQYF. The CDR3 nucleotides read TGTGCCAGCAGCTCCCGCCGGGACCAAGGATACGAGCAGTACTTC.

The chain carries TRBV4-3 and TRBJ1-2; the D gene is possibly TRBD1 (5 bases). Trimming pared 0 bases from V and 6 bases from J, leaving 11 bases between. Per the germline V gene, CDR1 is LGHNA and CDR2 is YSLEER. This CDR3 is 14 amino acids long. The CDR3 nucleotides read TGCGCCAGCAGCCAAGATCGACGGGGCCATGGCTACACCTTC. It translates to CASSQDRRGHGYTF.